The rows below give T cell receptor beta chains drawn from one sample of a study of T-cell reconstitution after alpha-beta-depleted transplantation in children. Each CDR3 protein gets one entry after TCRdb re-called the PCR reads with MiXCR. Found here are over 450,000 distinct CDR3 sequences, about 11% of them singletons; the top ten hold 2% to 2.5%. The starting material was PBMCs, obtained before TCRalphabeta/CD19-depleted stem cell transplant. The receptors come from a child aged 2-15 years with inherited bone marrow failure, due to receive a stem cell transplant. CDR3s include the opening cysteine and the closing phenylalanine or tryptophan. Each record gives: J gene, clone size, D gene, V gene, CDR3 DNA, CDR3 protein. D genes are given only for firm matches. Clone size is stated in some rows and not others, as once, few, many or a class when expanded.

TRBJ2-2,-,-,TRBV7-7,TGTGCCAGCAGCTTAGGGTACGAGGGGAGCACCGGGGAGCTGTTTTTT,CASSLGYEGSTGELFF
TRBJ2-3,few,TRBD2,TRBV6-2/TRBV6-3,TGTGCCAGCACCACCCCGCCGGGGGCTAGCGGGAGAGGAGGCACAGATACGCAGTATTTT,CASTTPPGASGRGGTDTQYF
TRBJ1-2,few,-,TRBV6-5,TGTGCCAGCAGTTACTGGACAAGCGGCGGGGGTGGCTACACCTTC,CASSYWTSGGGGYTF
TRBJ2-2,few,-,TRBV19,TGTGCCAGTAGGGCTCGGGGGACCGGGGAGCTGTTTTTT,CASRARGTGELFF
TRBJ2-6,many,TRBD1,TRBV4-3,TGCGCCAGCAGCCAAGATTGGTGGCAGGGGGCGCCCGGGGCCAACGTCCTGACTTTC,CASSQDWWQGAPGANVLTF
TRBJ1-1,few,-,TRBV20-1,TGCAGTGCTTCCACAGGGCGTAACACTGAAGCTTTCTTT,CSASTGRNTEAFF
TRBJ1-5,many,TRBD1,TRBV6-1,TGTGCCAGCAGTCGTGGGACAGGGGCTCCATATAGCAATCAGCCCCAGCATTTT,CASSRGTGAPYSNQPQHF
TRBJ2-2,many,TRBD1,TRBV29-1,TGCAGCGTGGGACAGGGCCACGGGGAGCTGTTTTTT,CSVGQGHGELFF
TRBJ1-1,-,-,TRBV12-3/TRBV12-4,TGTGCCAGCAGTTTTGGAACAGGGAGCGCCCATGAAGCTTTCTTT,CASSFGTGSAHEAFF
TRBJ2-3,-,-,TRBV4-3,TGCGCCAGCAGCCAGGCCGCCAGGGGAGGGGATACGCAGTATTTT,CASSQAARGGDTQYF
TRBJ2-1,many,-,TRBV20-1,TGCAGTGCTAGGGTACGGGGCTCCTACAATGAGCAGTTCTTC,CSARVRGSYNEQFF
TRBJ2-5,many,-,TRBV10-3,TGTGCCATCAGTGGCAGTCGAGGGGAGCAAGAGACCCAGTACTTC,CAISGSRGEQETQYF
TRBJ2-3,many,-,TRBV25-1,TGTGCCAGCAGTGAGTTTTTTGAGGGAGAAGATACGCAGTATTTT,CASSEFFEGEDTQYF
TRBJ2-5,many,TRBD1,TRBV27,TGTGCCAGCAGTTTGACAGGGGGGGGTCAAGAGACCCAGTACTTC,CASSLTGGGQETQYF
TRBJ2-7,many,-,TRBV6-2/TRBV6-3,TGTGCCAGCAGTTATACGGGTCCCCCCTACGAGCAGTACTTC,CASSYTGPPYEQYF
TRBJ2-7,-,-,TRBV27,TGTGCCAGCAGTCCCCGGGCAGGGCCAACCCACTTAAACGAGCAGTACTTC,CASSPRAGPTHLNEQYF
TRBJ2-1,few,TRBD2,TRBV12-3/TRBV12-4,TGTGCCAGCACCCGGCCGGGAGGCTCCTACAATGAGCAGTTCTTC,CASTRPGGSYNEQFF
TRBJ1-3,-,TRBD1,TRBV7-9,TGTGCCAGCAGCTTAGCGGACAGGGCGCTCGGAAACACCATATATTTT,CASSLADRALGNTIYF
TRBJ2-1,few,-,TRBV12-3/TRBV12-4,TGTGCCAGCAGTTTAGCGCTAGCTGGGCATGAGCAGTTCTTC,CASSLALAGHEQFF
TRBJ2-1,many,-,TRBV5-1,TGCGCCAGCCGGGTGGGACACCCCTCCTACAATGAGCAGTTCTTC,CASRVGHPSYNEQFF
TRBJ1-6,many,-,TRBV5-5,TGTGCCAGCAGCTTGGAACTCTCCCGGTTTAATTCACCCCTCCACTTT,CASSLELSRFNSPLHF
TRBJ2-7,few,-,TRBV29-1,TGCAGCGTTGACTCGGATGGGGGCCACGAGCAGTACTTC,CSVDSDGGHEQYF
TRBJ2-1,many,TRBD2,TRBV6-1,TGTGCCAGCAGTGGATCGACTAGCGGGAGCTCCTACAATGAGCAGTTCTTC,CASSGSTSGSSYNEQFF
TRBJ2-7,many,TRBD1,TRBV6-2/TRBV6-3,TGTGCCAGCAGGGACAGGGGCTACGAGCAGTACTTC,CASRDRGYEQYF
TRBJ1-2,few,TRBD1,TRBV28,TGTGCCAGCAGTTTATGGTTGCAGGGGGGTTATGGCTACACCTTC,CASSLWLQGGYGYTF
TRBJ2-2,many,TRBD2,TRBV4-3,TGCGCCAGCAGCCAGACTACGGGACTAGCGATCACCGGGGAGCTGTTTTTT,CASSQTTGLAITGELFF
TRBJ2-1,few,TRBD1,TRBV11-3,TGTGCCAGCAGCTCGGTCCGGACAGGGGGCGATGAGCAGTTCTTC,CASSSVRTGGDEQFF
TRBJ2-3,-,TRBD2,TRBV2,TGTGCCAGCAATAAAGCGGGAGTGGAGACAGATACGAAGTATTTT,CASNKAGVETDTKYF
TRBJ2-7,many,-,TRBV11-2,TGTGCCAGCAGCTTAGGGGGGAAATGGGCCTACGAGCAGTACTTC,CASSLGGKWAYEQYF
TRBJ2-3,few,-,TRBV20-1,TGCAGTGCTAGTCCAAGGACATGGGATACGCAGTATTTT,CSASPRTWDTQYF
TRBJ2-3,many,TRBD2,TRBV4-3,TGCGCCAGCAGCCAAGATGCTAGCGGGAGGGCGCCAGATACGCAGTATTTT,CASSQDASGRAPDTQYF
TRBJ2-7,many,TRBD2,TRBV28,TGTGCCAGCAGTTCTCCGGCAGAGCGGGAGGGCTACGAGCAGTACTTC,CASSSPAEREGYEQYF
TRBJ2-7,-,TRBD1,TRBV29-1,TGCAGCGCCGTGCGACAGGGACCCTACGAGCAGTACTTC,CSAVRQGPYEQYF
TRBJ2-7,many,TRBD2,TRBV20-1,TGCAGTGCTAGCTGGGACTACTCCTACGAGCAGTACTTC,CSASWDYSYEQYF
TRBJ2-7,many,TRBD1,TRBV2,TGTGCCAGCTCCGAACAGGGGTCTCCCTACGAGCAGTACTTC,CASSEQGSPYEQYF
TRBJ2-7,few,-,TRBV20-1,TGCAGTGCGGTCCGTAGCGAAAGTTTACCCTACGAGCAGTACTTC,CSAVRSESLPYEQYF
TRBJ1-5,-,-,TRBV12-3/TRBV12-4,TGTGCCAGCAGTTTCGATTACGGATACAATCAGCCCCAGCATTTT,CASSFDYGYNQPQHF
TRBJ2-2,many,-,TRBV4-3,TGCGCCAGCAGCACGCGGACGACTAATCTAGGGGAGCTGTTTTTT,CASSTRTTNLGELFF
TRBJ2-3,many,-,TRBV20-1,TGCAGTGCTAGAGATCGAGCGGGACAGGAGACAGATACGCAGTATTTT,CSARDRAGQETDTQYF
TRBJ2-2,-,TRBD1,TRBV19,TGTGCCAGTAGGCACAGGGGGCCCGGGGAGCTGTTTTTT,CASRHRGPGELFF
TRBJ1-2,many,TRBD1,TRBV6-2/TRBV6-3,TGTGCCAGCAGATCGACAGGGGAGGACGGCTACACCTTC,CASRSTGEDGYTF
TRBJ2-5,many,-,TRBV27,TGTGCCAGCAGTTTAGTAACGGGAGTGGGGGAGACCCAGTACTTC,CASSLVTGVGETQYF
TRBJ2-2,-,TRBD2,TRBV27,TGTGCCAGCAGTCGGCGGACTAGCGGGAGAGTTACCGGGGAGCTGTTTTTT,CASSRRTSGRVTGELFF
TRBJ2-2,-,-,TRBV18,TGTGCCAGCTCACCATTCACAGGGAAGGCCGGGGAGCTGTTTTTT,CASSPFTGKAGELFF
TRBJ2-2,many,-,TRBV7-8,TGTGCCATCTTCCTGGGGCGGACCACCGGGGAGCTGTTTTTT,CAIFLGRTTGELFF
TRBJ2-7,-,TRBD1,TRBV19,TGTGCCAGTAGAAGACAGGGGAGCTACGAGCAGTACTTC,CASRRQGSYEQYF
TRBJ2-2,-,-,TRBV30,TGTGCACGGGTGGGGGAAGACACCGGGGAGCTGTTTTTT,CARVGEDTGELFF
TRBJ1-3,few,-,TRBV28,TGTGCCAGCAGTTTTTTCCAGACGGGATCCGGAATCTCTGGAAACACCATATATTTT,CASSFFQTGSGISGNTIYF